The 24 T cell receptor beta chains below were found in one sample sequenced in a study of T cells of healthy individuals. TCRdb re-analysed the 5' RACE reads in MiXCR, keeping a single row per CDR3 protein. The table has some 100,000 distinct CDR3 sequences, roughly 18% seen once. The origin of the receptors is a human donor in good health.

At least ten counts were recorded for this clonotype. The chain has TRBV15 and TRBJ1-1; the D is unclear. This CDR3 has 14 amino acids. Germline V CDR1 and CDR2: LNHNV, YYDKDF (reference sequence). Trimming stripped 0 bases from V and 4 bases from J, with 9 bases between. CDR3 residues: CATSRDSRITEAFF. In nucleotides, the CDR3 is TGTGCCACCAGCAGAGATAGCAGAATCACTGAAGCTTTCTTT.

CDR3 loop: CASSETAVYSNQPQHF. CDR3 nucleotides: TGTGCCAGCAGTGAAACAGCCGTTTATAGCAATCAGCCCCAGCATTTT. This chain uses TRBV6-2 or TRBV6-3 with TRBJ1-5, with D uncertain. This CDR3 has 16 residues. Per the germline V gene, CDR1 is MNHEY and CDR2 is SVGEGT. With 5 bases removed from V and 0 bases from J, the gap between germline ends came to 14 bases.

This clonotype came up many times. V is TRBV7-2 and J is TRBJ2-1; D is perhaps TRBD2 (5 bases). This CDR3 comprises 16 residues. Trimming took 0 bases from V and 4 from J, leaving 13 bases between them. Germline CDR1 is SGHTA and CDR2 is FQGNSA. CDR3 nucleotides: TGTGCCAGCAGCTTAGCTTTTGCGGGCCAATACAATGAGCAGTTCTTC. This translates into CASSLAFAGQYNEQFF. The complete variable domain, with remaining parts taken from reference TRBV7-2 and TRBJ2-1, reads GAGVSQSPSNKVTEKGKDVELRCDPISGHTALYWYRQSLGQGLEFLIYFQGNSAPDKSGLPSDRFSAERTGGSVSTLTIQRTQQEDSAVYLCASSLAFAGQYNEQFFGPGTRLTVL.

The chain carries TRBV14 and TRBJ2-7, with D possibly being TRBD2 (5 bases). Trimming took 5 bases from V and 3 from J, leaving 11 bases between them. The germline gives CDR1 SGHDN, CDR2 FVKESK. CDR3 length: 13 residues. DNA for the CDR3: TGTGCCAGCAGCTCATTCGGGAACTACGAGCAGTACTTC. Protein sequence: CASSSFGNYEQYF.

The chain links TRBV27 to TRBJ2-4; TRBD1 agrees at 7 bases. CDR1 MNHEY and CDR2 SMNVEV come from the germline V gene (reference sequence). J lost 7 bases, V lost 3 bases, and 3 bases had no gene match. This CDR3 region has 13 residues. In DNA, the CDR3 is TGTGCCAGCAGTTTGGTAGGGGGCAACATTCAGTACTTC. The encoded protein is CASSLVGGNIQYF.

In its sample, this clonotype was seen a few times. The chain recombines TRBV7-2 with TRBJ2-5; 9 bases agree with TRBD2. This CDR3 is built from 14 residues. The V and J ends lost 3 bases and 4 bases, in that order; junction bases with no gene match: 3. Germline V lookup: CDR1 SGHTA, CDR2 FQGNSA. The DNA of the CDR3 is TGTGCCAGCAGCTTTAGCGGGGGCCGAGAGACCCAGTACTTC. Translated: CASSFSGGRETQYF. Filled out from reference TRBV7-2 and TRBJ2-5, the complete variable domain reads GAGVSQSPSNKVTEKGKDVELRCDPISGHTALYWYRQSLGQGLEFLIYFQGNSAPDKSGLPSDRFSAERTGGSVSTLTIQRTQQEDSAVYLCASSFSGGRETQYFGPGTRLLVL.

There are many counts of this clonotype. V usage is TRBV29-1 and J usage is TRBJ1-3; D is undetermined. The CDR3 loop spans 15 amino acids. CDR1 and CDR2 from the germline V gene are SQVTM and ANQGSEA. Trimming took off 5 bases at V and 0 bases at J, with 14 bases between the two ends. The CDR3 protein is CSVREGTNSGNTIYF. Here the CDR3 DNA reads TGCAGCGTTCGTGAGGGCACAAACTCTGGAAACACCATATATTTT.

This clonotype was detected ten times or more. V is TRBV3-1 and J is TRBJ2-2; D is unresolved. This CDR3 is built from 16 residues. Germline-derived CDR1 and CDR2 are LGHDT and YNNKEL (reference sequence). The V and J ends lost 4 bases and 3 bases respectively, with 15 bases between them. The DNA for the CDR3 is TGTGCCAGCAGCCGCAATCTCCGGGCCTACACCGGGGAGCTGTTTTTT. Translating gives CASSRNLRAYTGELFF.

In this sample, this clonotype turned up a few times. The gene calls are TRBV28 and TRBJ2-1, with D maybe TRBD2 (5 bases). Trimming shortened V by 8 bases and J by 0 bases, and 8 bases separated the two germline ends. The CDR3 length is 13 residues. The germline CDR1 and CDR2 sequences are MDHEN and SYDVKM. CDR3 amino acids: CASHRGSYNEQFF. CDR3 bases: TGTGCCAGCCATCGGGGCTCCTACAATGAGCAGTTCTTC.

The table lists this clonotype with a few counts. CDR3: CASSYRAPTRGDLSYEQYF. The CDR3 DNA follows: TGTGCCAGCAGCTATCGAGCCCCAACCCGGGGGGACCTCTCCTACGAGCAGTACTTC. The V call is TRBV7-2, the J call TRBJ2-7; 7 nucleotides align to TRBD2. Looked up from germline, CDR1 is SGHTA and CDR2 is FQGNSA. V shed 4 bases and J 0 bases; nucleotides not matched to a gene: 18. The CDR3 has 19 residues.

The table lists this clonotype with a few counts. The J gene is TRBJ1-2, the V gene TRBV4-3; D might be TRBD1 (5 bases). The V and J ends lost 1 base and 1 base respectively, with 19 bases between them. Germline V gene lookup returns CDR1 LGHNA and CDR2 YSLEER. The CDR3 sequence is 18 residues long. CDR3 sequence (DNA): TGCGCCAGCAGCCAAGGATTGACCCGGGACGGACGTAACTATGGCTACACCTTC. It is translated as CASSQGLTRDGRNYGYTF.

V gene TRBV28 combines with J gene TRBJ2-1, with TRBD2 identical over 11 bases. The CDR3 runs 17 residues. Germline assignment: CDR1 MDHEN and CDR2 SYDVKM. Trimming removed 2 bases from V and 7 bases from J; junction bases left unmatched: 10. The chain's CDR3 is CASSLSFSGRAENEQFF. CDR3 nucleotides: TGTGCCAGCAGTTTAAGCTTTAGCGGGAGGGCCGAGAATGAGCAGTTCTTC.

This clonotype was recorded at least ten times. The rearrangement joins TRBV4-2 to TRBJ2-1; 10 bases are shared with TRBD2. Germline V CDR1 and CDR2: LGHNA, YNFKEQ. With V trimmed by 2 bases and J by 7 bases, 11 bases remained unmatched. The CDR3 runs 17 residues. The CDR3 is CASSQPSGSLRSNEQFF. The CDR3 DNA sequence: TGTGCCAGCAGCCAACCTAGCGGGAGTTTACGTAGTAATGAGCAGTTCTTC.

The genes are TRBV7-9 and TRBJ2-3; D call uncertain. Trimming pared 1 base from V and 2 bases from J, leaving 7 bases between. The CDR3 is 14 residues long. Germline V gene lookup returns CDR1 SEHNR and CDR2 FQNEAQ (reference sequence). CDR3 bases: TGTGCCAGCAGCTTAGTTCCGCACACAGATACGCAGTATTTT. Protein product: CASSLVPHTDTQYF.

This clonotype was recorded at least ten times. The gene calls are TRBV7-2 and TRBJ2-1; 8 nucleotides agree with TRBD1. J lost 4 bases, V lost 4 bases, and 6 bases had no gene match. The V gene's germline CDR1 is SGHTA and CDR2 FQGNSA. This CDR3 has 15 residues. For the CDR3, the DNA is TGTGCCAGCAGCTCGGGACAGGCAAGATACAATGAGCAGTTCTTC. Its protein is CASSSGQARYNEQFF.

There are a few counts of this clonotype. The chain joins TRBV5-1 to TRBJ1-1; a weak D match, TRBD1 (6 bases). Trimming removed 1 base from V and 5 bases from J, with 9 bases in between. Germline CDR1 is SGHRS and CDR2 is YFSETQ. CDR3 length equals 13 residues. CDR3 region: CASSLRGSTEAFF. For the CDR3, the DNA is TGCGCCAGCAGCTTGAGGGGGAGTACTGAAGCTTTCTTT.

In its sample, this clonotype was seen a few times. The CDR3 sequence is CASSSVDRYGYTF. CDR3 bases: TGTGCCAGCAGTTCCGTCGACCGCTATGGCTACACCTTC. The chain employs TRBV28 and TRBJ1-2; D gene ambiguous. V lost 4 bases, J lost 4 bases, and 10 bases lay in between. The CDR3 has 13 amino acids. The germline V gene encodes CDR1 MDHEN and CDR2 SYDVKM.

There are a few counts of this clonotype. The CDR3 coding sequence is TGTGCCAGCAGTGACTCAGGGACTGAAGCTTTCTTT. This gives the protein CASSDSGTEAFF. The V gene is TRBV2, the J gene TRBJ1-1; tentatively, D is TRBD1 (5 bases). The ends were cut back, 3 bases at V and 5 bases at J, with 7 bases in the middle. CDR3 length: 12 amino acids. Germline CDR1 is SNHLY and CDR2 is FYNNEI.

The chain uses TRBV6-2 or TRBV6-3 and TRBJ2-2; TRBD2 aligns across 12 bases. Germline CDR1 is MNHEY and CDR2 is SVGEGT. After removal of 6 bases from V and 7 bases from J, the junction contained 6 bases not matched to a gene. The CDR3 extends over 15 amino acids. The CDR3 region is CASRRTSGDGGELFF. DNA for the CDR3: TGTGCCAGCAGAAGGACTAGCGGGGACGGCGGGGAGCTGTTTTTT.

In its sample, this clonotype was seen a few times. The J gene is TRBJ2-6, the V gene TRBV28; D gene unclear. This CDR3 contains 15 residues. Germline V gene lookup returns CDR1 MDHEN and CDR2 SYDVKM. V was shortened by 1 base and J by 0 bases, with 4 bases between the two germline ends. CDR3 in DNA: TGTGCCAGCAGTTTATTCGACTCTGGGGCCAACGTCCTGACTTTC. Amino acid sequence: CASSLFDSGANVLTF.

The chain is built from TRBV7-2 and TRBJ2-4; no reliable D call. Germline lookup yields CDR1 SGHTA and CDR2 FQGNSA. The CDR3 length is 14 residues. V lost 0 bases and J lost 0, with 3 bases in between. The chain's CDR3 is CASSLALAKNIQYF. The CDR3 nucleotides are TGTGCCAGCAGCTTAGCACTAGCCAAAAACATTCAGTACTTC.

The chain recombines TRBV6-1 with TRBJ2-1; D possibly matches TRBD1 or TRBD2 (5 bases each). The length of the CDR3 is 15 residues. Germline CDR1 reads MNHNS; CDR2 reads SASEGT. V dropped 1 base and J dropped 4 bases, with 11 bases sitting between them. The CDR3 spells CASSEVPGAYNEQFF. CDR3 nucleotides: TGTGCCAGCAGTGAAGTCCCCGGGGCATACAATGAGCAGTTCTTC.

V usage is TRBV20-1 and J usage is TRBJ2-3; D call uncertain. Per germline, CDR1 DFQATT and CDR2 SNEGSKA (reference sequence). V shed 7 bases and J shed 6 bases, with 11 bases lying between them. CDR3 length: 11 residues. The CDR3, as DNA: TGCAGTGTCTCTCGGGTGGATACGCAGTATTTT. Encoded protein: CSVSRVDTQYF.

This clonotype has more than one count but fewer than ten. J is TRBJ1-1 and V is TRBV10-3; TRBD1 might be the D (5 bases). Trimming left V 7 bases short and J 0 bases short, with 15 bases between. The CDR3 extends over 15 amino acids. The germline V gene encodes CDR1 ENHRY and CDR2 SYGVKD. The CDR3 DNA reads TGTGCCATCAAAGGGGCGGACTACATGAACACTGAAGCTTTCTTT. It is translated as CAIKGADYMNTEAFF.